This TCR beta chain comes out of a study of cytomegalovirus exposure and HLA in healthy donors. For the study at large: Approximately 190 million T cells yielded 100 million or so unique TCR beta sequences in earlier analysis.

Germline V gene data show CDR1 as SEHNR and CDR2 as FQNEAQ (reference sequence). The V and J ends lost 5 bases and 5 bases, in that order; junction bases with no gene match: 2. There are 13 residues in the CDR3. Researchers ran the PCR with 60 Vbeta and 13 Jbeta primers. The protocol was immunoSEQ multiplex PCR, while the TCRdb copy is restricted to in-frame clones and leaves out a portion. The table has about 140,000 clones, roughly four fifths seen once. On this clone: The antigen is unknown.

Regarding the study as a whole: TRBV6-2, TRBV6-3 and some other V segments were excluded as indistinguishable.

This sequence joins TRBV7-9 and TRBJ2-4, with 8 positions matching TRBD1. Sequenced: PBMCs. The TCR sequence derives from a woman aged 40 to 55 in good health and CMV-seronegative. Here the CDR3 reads CASSRGQENIQYF. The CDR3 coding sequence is TGTGCCAGCAGCCGGGGACAGGAAAACATTCAGTACTTC.